This T cell receptor beta chain came from a study of blood T cell repertoires in COVID-19. Study background: COVID-19 samples, acute and convalescent, were from the United States, Italy and Spain. The cDNA or gDNA used as material had been derived from T cells, B-cell-depleted T cells, or PBMCs.

V was cut by 2 bases and J by 5 bases, with 7 bases left in between. Germline loops: CDR1 SGHTA, CDR2 FQGTGA. This CDR3 region has 13 residues. Assay: immunoSEQ multiplex PCR; the TCRdb copy retains only in-frame clones and omits some. The sample lists around 140,000 clones; about nine tenths were seen once. This sequence was found in a woman aged 50 to 65 with acute or convalescent COVID-19. The rearrangement uses TRBV7-3 and TRBJ2-1, with D uncertain. The specimen was peripheral blood. The CDR3 spells CASSLPPNNEQFF. CDR3 DNA: TGTGCCAGCAGCTTACCCCCCAACAATGAGCAGTTCTTC.